This T cell receptor beta chain appears in the sequencing data of a study of shared clonotypes between healthy human individuals. Repertoires were generated with immunoSEQ multiplex PCR, while TCRdb's copy carries only in-frame clones and drops some. The data contain about 800,000 clones, 90% to 98% of them singletons. The germline gives CDR1 LGHNA, CDR2 YSLEER. V lost 5 bases and J lost 3; bases outside the gene matches: 14. The CDR3 spans 17 residues. Cells designated naive CD8 were CD45RO-negative and were positively selected for CCR7, with terminally differentiated effector memory CD45RA+ cells excluded. All the donors were Caucasian adults who lived in Nashville, Tennessee.

This clonotype was sampled from a man aged 25-40 years in good health. Sequenced material: naive CD8+ T cells sorted from blood. The rearrangement links TRBV4-3 to TRBJ2-7; TRBD2 agrees at 9 bases. The CDR3 region is CASSAQFSGSRYYEQYF. The CDR3 nucleotides are TGCGCCAGCAGCGCGCAATTTAGCGGGAGTCGCTACTACGAGCAGTACTTC.